The clone carrying this TCR beta chain showed up many times. What it recognizes is unknown. These data come from a study of early T cells in non-severe SARS-CoV-2 infection. Study background: The authors sequenced bulk RNA from unsorted whole blood, leaving chains unpaired. Regarding the study as a whole: Matches to VDJdb favored anti-spike CD8 responses and missed private and CD4 specificities.

Individual cDNA molecules received unique molecular identifiers. TCRdb used MiXCR to reprocess the 5' RACE reads, holding one entry per CDR3 protein. The repertoire holds about 80,000 distinct CDR3 sequences, with 5% as singletons. The CDR3 extends over 10 amino acids. CDR1 and CDR2 from the germline V gene are SNHLY and FYNNEI. V was trimmed by 10 bases and J by 3 bases, leaving 6 bases between them. The genes are TRBV2 and TRBJ2-5; D not resolved. The clonotype originates from an adult who was a healthcare worker with PCR-confirmed SARS-CoV-2 infection or an uninfected control (not recorded which). The specimen was whole blood, collected at baseline. The chain's CDR3 is CATMKETQYF. CDR3 in DNA: TGTGCCACGATGAAAGAGACCCAGTACTTC.